This T cell receptor (beta chain) was captured by sequencing in a study of T-cell memory formation after mild COVID-19. With 5 bases clipped from V and 2 bases from J, the junction kept 12 bases outside the gene matches. Germline loops: CDR1 SEHNR, CDR2 FQNEAQ (reference sequence). The CDR3 contains 18 residues. TCRdb itself ran the 5' RACE reads through MiXCR, one entry per CDR3 protein. The table includes approximately 400,000 distinct CDR3 sequences, under 20% detected once. This clonotype was observed a handful of times. The TCR originated in a man aged 18 to 29 who had mild COVID-19 (a few samples of this study predate the infection). Cell type and time point are not known. Source material: PBMCs or a T cell subset sorted from them (not recorded which). The chain combines TRBV7-9 with TRBJ2-3; 11 nucleotides align to TRBD1. Here the CDR3 DNA reads TGTGCCAGCAGCCACCGGACAGGGGGCGAGTGGGACACAGATACGCAGTATTTT. The encoded protein is CASSHRTGGEWDTDTQYF.